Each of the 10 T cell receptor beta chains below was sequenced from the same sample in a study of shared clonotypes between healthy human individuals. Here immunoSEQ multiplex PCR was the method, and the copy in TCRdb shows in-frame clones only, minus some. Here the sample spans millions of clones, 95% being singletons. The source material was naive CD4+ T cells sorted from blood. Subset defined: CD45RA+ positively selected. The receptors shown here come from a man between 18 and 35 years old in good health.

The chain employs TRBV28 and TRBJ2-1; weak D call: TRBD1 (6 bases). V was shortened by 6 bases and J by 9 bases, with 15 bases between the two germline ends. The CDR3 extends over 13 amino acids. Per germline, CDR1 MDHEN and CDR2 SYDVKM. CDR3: CASSSQGRGEQFF. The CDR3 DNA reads TGTGCCAGCAGCTCACAGGGACGGGGTGAGCAGTTCTTC. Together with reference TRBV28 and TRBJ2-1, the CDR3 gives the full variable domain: DVKVTQSSRYLVKRTGEKVFLECVQDMDHENMFWYRQDPGLGLRLIYFSYDVKMKEKGDIPEGYSVSREKKERFSLILESASTNQTSMYLCASSSQGRGEQFFGPGTRLTVL.

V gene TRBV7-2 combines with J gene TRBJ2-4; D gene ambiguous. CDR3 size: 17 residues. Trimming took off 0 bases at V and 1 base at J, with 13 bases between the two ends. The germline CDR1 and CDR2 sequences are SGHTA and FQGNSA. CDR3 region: CASSLAGFTTAKNIQYF. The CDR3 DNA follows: TGTGCCAGCAGCTTAGCTGGGTTTACAACCGCCAAAAACATTCAGTACTTC.

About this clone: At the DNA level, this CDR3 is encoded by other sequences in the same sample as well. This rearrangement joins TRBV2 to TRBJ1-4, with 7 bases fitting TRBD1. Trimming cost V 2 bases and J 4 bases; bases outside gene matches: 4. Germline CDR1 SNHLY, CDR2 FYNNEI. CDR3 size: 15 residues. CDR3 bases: TGTGCCAGCAGTGAACTGGGACAGCTTAATGAAAAACTGTTTTTT. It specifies CASSELGQLNEKLFF.

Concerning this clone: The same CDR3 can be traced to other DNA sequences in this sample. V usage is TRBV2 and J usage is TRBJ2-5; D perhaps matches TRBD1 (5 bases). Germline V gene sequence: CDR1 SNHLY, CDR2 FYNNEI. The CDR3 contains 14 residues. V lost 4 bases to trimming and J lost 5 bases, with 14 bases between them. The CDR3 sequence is CASSVGRVRETQYF. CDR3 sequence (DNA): TGTGCCAGCAGTGTTGGCAGGGTTAGGGAGACCCAGTACTTC.

CDR3 DNA: TGTGCCAGCCACCTTGACAGTCGGAGCACAGATACGCAGTATTTT. Its translation is CASHLDSRSTDTQYF. The rearrangement joins TRBV2 to TRBJ2-3; a weak D match, TRBD1 (5 bases). Germline values: CDR1 SNHLY, CDR2 FYNNEI. V gave up 8 bases and J gave up 0 bases, with 15 bases separating them. The CDR3 contains 15 residues.

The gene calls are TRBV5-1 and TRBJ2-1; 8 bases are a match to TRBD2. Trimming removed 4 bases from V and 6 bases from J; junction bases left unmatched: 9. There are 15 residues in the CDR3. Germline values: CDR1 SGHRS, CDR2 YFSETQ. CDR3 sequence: CASSPSGRKINEQFF. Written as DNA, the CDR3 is TGCGCCAGCAGCCCCAGCGGGAGAAAGATCAATGAGCAGTTCTTC.

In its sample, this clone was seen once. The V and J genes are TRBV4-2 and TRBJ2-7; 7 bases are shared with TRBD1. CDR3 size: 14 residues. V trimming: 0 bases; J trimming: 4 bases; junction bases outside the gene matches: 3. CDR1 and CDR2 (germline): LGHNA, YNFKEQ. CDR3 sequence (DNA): TGTGCCAGCAGCCAAGATGGGACAGAATACGAGCAGTACTTC. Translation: CASSQDGTEYEQYF.

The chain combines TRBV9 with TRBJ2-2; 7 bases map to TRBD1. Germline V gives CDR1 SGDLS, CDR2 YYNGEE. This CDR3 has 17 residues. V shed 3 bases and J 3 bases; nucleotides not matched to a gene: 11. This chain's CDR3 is CASSGNPHRGHTGELFF. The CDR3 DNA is TGTGCCAGCAGCGGGAACCCTCACAGGGGTCACACCGGGGAGCTGTTTTTT.

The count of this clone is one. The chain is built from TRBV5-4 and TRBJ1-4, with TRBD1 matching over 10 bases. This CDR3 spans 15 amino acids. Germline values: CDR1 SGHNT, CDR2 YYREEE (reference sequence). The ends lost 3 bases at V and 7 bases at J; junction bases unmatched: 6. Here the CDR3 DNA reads TGTGCCAGCAGCTGGGGGACAGGGGCGGGTGAAAAACTGTTTTTT. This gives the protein CASSWGTGAGEKLFF.

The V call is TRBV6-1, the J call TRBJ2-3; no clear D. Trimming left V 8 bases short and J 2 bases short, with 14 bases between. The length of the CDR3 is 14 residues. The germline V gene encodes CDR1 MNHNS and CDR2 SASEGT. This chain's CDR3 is CASHLRPFTDTQYF. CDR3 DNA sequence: TGTGCCAGCCACCTCAGGCCTTTCACAGATACGCAGTATTTT.